This T cell receptor (beta chain) derives from a study of blood T cell repertoires in COVID-19. In the study overall: The study drew acute and convalescent COVID-19 samples from the United States, Italy and Spain.

In the original processing: The assay estimated nucleated cells by amplifying reference gene primers. Assay: immunoSEQ multiplex PCR; the TCRdb copy retains only in-frame clones and omits some. The V and J calls and clone size are taken from that table; D and trimming were inferred from the DNA. The sample gives 150,000 to 200,000 clones, approximately 89% of which show up once; 2.5% is in the top ten. The sequencing sample was made of peripheral blood. The TCR originated in a man aged 35 to 55 with active or convalescent COVID-19.

The CDR3 nucleotides read TGTGCCAGTAGTTACCGGGACAACCCATACAATGAGCAGTTCTTC. Protein product: CASSYRDNPYNEQFF. The rearrangement joins TRBV19 to TRBJ2-1, with D possibly TRBD1 on 6 matching bases. In germline, CDR1 is LNHDA, CDR2 SQIVND (reference sequence). V was trimmed by 5 bases and J by 4 bases, leaving 15 bases between them. The CDR3 covers 15 residues.